Following are 8 T cell receptor beta chains from one sample sequenced in a study of CD8+CD57+ T cells in acquired aplastic anemia. Patients who underwent sequencing had shown CD8+CD57+ cell expansion by flow cytometry. The template for TCR beta VDJ and CDR3 sequence profiling was genomic DNA. MiXCR, applied by TCRdb to the reads, yields one record per CDR3 protein. Of roughly 220,000 distinct CDR3 sequences in the sample, over 55% were seen once. The sequenced sample was sorted CD4+, CD8+, or CD8+CD57+ T cells (not recorded which) from PBMCs. The receptors here all came from a human donor with aplastic anemia.

This chain joins TRBV20-1 and TRBJ2-2; no clear D. CDR1 and CDR2 from the germline V gene are DFQATT and SNEGSKA (reference sequence). Between the trimmed V and J ends, which lost 4 bases and 4 bases, there was a span of 10 bases. This CDR3 comprises 13 residues. CDR3 nucleotides: TGCAGTGCTATGTGGGATGTCACCGGGGAGCTGTTTTTT. Translating gives CSAMWDVTGELFF.

This clonotype was counted a few times. It is likely a read error, because the conserved phenylalanine at the end of the CDR3 is missing. The J gene is TRBJ1-1, the V gene TRBV4-2; no reliable D call. Germline V gives CDR1 LGHNA, CDR2 YNFKEQ. CDR3 length: 15 residues. The ends were cut back, 0 bases at V and 6 bases at J, with 14 bases in the middle. CDR3 sequence (DNA): TGTGCCAGCAGCCAAGATAGTCGAGGAGTCCCTGAAGCTTTCCTT. It yields the protein CASSQDSRGVPEAFL.

This clonotype turned up a few times. The chain is built from TRBV29-1 and TRBJ2-7; D is undetermined. Deletions cut 6 bases from V and 0 bases from J, with 6 bases between. Germline V lookup: CDR1 SQVTM, CDR2 ANQGSEA. This CDR3 is built from 11 residues. The CDR3 nucleotides are TGCAGCGTCGCTAGCTCCTACGAGCAGTACTTC. Amino acid sequence: CSVASSYEQYF.

The V gene is TRBV9, the J gene TRBJ2-5, with 9 positions matching TRBD2. Trimming at V came to 3 bases and at J to 5 bases, leaving 5 bases not matched to a gene. Germline-derived CDR1 and CDR2 are SGDLS and YYNGEE. The CDR3 consists of 14 residues. The CDR3 sequence: CASSARSGGETQYF. CDR3 DNA sequence: TGTGCCAGCAGCGCCAGGAGCGGGGGGGAGACCCAGTACTTC. Complete variable domain (other parts from reference TRBV9 and TRBJ2-5): DSGVTQTPKHLITATGQRVTLRCSPRSGDLSVYWYQQSLDQGLQFLIQYYNGEERAKGNILERFSAQQFPDLHSELNLSSLELGDSALYFCASSARSGGETQYFGPGTRLLVL.

The chain employs TRBV20-1 and TRBJ2-1; 8 nucleotides agree with TRBD2. The junction had 9 bases not matched to a gene; V was cut back by 5 bases and J by 6 bases. Germline CDR1 DFQATT, CDR2 SNEGSKA (reference sequence). The CDR3 totals 14 residues. CDR3 sequence (DNA): TGCAGTGCTGGTAATAGCGGGATCCGCAATGAGCAGTTCTTC. Amino acids: CSAGNSGIRNEQFF.

This rearrangement joins TRBV5-4 to TRBJ1-3; D ambiguous. The germline V and J ends were trimmed by 4 bases and 0 bases, with 14 bases remaining between them. This CDR3 is built from 16 residues. Germline values: CDR1 SGHNT, CDR2 YYREEE (reference sequence). CDR3 sequence: CASSPTPLSSGNTIYF. The CDR3 DNA follows: TGTGCCAGCAGCCCCACGCCCCTTAGCTCTGGAAACACCATATATTTT.

The chain is built from TRBV10-3 and TRBJ1-1, with 7 bases fitting TRBD1. The J segment lost 4 bases and the V segment lost 8 bases, leaving 7 bases of the junction unmatched. The germline V gene encodes CDR1 ENHRY and CDR2 SYGVKD. The CDR3 totals 13 residues. Here the CDR3 reads CAILGGEGTEAFF. The DNA of the CDR3 is TGTGCCATCCTAGGGGGCGAAGGCACTGAAGCTTTCTTT.

The chain is built from TRBV20-1 and TRBJ2-1, with D hard to call. The CDR3 runs to 14 residues. Trimming removed 3 bases at V and 0 bases at J, with 9 bases between. The germline CDR1 and CDR2 sequences are DFQATT and SNEGSKA (reference sequence). Here the CDR3 reads CSASAGSSYNEQFF. The DNA of the CDR3 is TGCAGTGCTAGTGCTGGTAGCTCCTACAATGAGCAGTTCTTC.